These T cell receptor beta chains were read from a single sample in a study of blood T cell repertoires in COVID-19. Assay used: immunoSEQ multiplex PCR; TCRdb lists only in-frame clones, some missing. This sample has over 150,000 clones, with roughly 87% found just once. The sequencing sample was made of PBMCs or T cells enriched from blood (not recorded which). The receptors derive from a woman aged 45-60 years who had recovered from COVID-19. Each CDR3 is given with its conserved first and last residue. Fields, in order: clone size, V gene, J gene, D gene, CDR3 DNA, CDR3 protein. A D gene is named only where the DNA matches it firmly. Part of the rows lack a size; the others show once, few, many or a class for expanded clones.

NA	TRBV5-1	TRBJ1-3	TRBD1	TGCGCCAGCAGCCGGACAGGGGACGGAAACACCATATATTTT	CASSRTGDGNTIYF
NA	TRBV7-9	TRBJ1-5	NA	TGTGCCAGCAGTCCACAGGGTGCCCAGCCCCAGCATTTT	CASSPQGAQPQHF
few	TRBV5-8	TRBJ1-6	TRBD1	TGTGCCAGCAGCTGGGGACAGGGTGATTCACCCCTCCACTTT	CASSWGQGDSPLHF
NA	TRBV10-1	TRBJ2-7	TRBD2	TGCGCCAGCAGTGATCATCCGGGACTAGCGGGAGACGTGCGCGAGCAGTACTTC	CASSDHPGLAGDVREQYF
NA	TRBV5-1	TRBJ1-5	NA	TGCGCCAGCAGCCCGGCACCCGGGGGCAATCAGCCCCAGCATTTT	CASSPAPGGNQPQHF
once	TRBV9	TRBJ1-2	NA	TGTGCCAGCAGGGAACAGGGCCATCATGGCTACACCTTC	CASREQGHHGYTF
NA	TRBV18	TRBJ1-5	NA	TGTGCCAGCTCACCAGGGCAGGTGAATCAGCCCCAGCATTTT	CASSPGQVNQPQHF
NA	TRBV7-2	TRBJ2-2	TRBD1	TGTGCCAGCAGCTCAGGACAGGGAACCGGGGAGCTGTTTTTT	CASSSGQGTGELFF
NA	TRBV7-3	TRBJ1-1	TRBD1	TGTGCCAGCAGCCAGGGGGTCAACACTGAAGCTTTCTTT	CASSQGVNTEAFF
NA	TRBV11-3	TRBJ2-2	NA	TGTGCCAGCAGGCTAGGAGGGGTGGGCACCGGGGAGCTGTTTTTT	CASRLGGVGTGELFF
NA	TRBV5-6	TRBJ2-7	NA	TGTGCCAGCAGCTTTGACAGTTCCTACGAGCAGTACTTC	CASSFDSSYEQYF
NA	TRBV7-2	TRBJ2-5	NA	TGTGCCAGCAGCTTAGATGTGAGGGAGACCCAGTACTTC	CASSLDVRETQYF
NA	TRBV29-1	TRBJ1-3	NA	TGCAGCGTTGAGGGTAACAGGGACCTCTCTGGAAACACCATATATTTT	CSVEGNRDLSGNTIYF
NA	TRBV5-4	TRBJ2-3	TRBD2	TGTGCCAGCAGCTTGGCTGGACTAGGCACAGATACGCAGTATTTT	CASSLAGLGTDTQYF
NA	TRBV19	TRBJ2-5	TRBD2	TGTGCCAGTACCCGACTAGCGGGAGTGGAGACCCAGTACTTC	CASTRLAGVETQYF
NA	TRBV5-1	TRBJ1-2	TRBD1	TGCGCCAGCAGCTTGGAAACAGGGGGAGGCTACACCTTC	CASSLETGGGYTF
NA	TRBV4-2	TRBJ1-2	NA	TGTGCCAGCTACGCGGGGGGACCCTCTGGCTACACCTTC	CASYAGGPSGYTF
NA	TRBV7-2	TRBJ2-7	TRBD1	TGTGCCAGCAGCCCTGGACAGGGACGAACCTACGAGCAGTACTTC	CASSPGQGRTYEQYF
NA	TRBV2	TRBJ1-4	TRBD1	TGTGCCAGCAGTGAAACAGGGGCAGAAAAACTGTTTTTT	CASSETGAEKLFF
NA	TRBV7-9	TRBJ2-1	TRBD2	TGTGCCAGCAGCCAATCGAGCGGGACCAATGAGCAGTTCTTC	CASSQSSGTNEQFF
NA	TRBV19	TRBJ2-3	TRBD2	TGTGCCAGTAGTCCCCGGGGTAGCGGGATCACAGATACGCAGTATTTT	CASSPRGSGITDTQYF
NA	TRBV28	TRBJ1-5	NA	TGTGCCAGCAGGGTCCGGGGAGGGGGGCCCCAGCATTTT	CASRVRGGGPQHF
NA	TRBV2	TRBJ2-1	NA	TGTGCCAGCAGTGAACGGAGCGGAGCTGAGCAGTTCTTC	CASSERSGAEQFF
few	TRBV30	TRBJ2-2	NA	TGTGCCTGGCAGCGAAGAACCGGGGAGCTGTTTTTT	CAWQRRTGELFF
NA	TRBV11-2	TRBJ2-1	NA	TGTGCCAGCAGCCCATCTCGAACAGGAGCTGCTGAGCAGTTCTTC	CASSPSRTGAAEQFF
NA	TRBV5-6	TRBJ2-7	TRBD1	TGTGCCAGCAGCAGGGACAGGGGCCCATACGAGCAGTACTTC	CASSRDRGPYEQYF
once	TRBV11-2	TRBJ1-2	TRBD1	TGTGCCAGCAGCTTCGGGACAGCCTATGGCTACACCTTC	CASSFGTAYGYTF
NA	TRBV10-2	TRBJ2-3	TRBD2	TGCGCCAGCAGTGAGTCTGTATTGGCTAGCGGGAGCCGAGATACGCAGTATTTT	CASSESVLASGSRDTQYF
NA	TRBV6-1	TRBJ2-3	TRBD2	TGTGCCAGCAGTGAGCAGCGGGAGAGGGCAGATACGCAGTATTTT	CASSEQRERADTQYF
NA	TRBV6-5	TRBJ2-1	TRBD1	TGTGCCAGCAGGGGGGACCGGGACAGCCTCAATGAGCAGTTCTTC	CASRGDRDSLNEQFF
NA	TRBV5-1	TRBJ2-7	NA	TGCGCCAGCAGCGTTGAAGTTGACAGAGTCTACGAGCAGTACTTC	CASSVEVDRVYEQYF
NA	TRBV3-1/TRBV3-2	TRBJ2-1	NA	TGTGCCAGCAGCCAACGCGGCCTAGCGAGTCTCTACAATGAGCAGTTCTTC	CASSQRGLASLYNEQFF
NA	TRBV11-2	TRBJ2-7	NA	TGTGCCAGCAGCTTGGGAGGGGGAGGGTACGAGCAGTACTTC	CASSLGGGGYEQYF
NA	TRBV5-1	TRBJ2-5	TRBD2	TGCGCCAGCAGCTTGGGATGGACTAGCGCCCAAGAGACCCAGTACTTC	CASSLGWTSAQETQYF
NA	TRBV6-5	TRBJ2-1	TRBD2	TGTGCCAGCAGTCCGGGACTAGAGGGCAATGAGCAGTTCTTC	CASSPGLEGNEQFF
NA	TRBV9	TRBJ2-5	NA	TGTGCCAGCAGCGTCGCCGCAACGGCTAGCGCCCAAGAGACCCAGTACTTC	CASSVAATASAQETQYF
NA	TRBV3-1/TRBV3-2	TRBJ2-3	TRBD2	TGTGCCAGCAGCCAAGGGCTAGCGGGAGCCTCAGGAGGGTTAGATACGCAGTATTTT	CASSQGLAGASGGLDTQYF
NA	TRBV27	TRBJ1-5	TRBD1	TGTGCCAGCAGCCTGGGACAGGGAAGTCAGCCCCAGCATTTT	CASSLGQGSQPQHF
NA	TRBV18	TRBJ2-6	NA	TGTGCCAGCTCACCCGGGGGCTCTGGGGCCAACGTCCTGACTTTC	CASSPGGSGANVLTF
NA	TRBV7-8	TRBJ2-7	TRBD1	TGTGCCAGCAGCTTAGCAGGGGGCGCTTCTTATGGGAACGAGCAGTACTTC	CASSLAGGASYGNEQYF
NA	TRBV28	TRBJ1-4	NA	TGTGCCAGCAGTTTAGGCTACCACAGCAGTTCGTTCAATGAAAAACTGTTTTTT	CASSLGYHSSSFNEKLFF
NA	TRBV3-1/TRBV3-2	TRBJ1-1	NA	TGTGCCAGCAGCCACCGAGCAGGGAGGTACACTGAAGCTTTCTTT	CASSHRAGRYTEAFF
NA	TRBV3-1/TRBV3-2	TRBJ2-1	NA	TGTGCCAGCAGCCTCGGAGGGACCTACAATGAGCAGTTCTTC	CASSLGGTYNEQFF
NA	TRBV2	TRBJ2-3	NA	TGTGCCAGCAGTGATGTAACAACAGATACGCAGTATTTT	CASSDVTTDTQYF
few	TRBV10-2	TRBJ1-2	TRBD1	TGCGCCAGCAGTGGCCGGGACAGTGGCTACACCTTC	CASSGRDSGYTF
NA	TRBV7-9	TRBJ2-6	NA	TGTGCCAGCAGCCCCGACAGCCACTCTGGGGCCAACGTCCTGACTTTC	CASSPDSHSGANVLTF
NA	TRBV30	TRBJ2-7	TRBD2	TGTGCCTGGAGTCTTAGGGCTAGCGGAACCTACGAGCAGTACTTC	CAWSLRASGTYEQYF
NA	TRBV2	TRBJ1-6	TRBD1	TGTGCCAGCAGAGACAGGGGTTGGAATTCACCCCTCCACTTT	CASRDRGWNSPLHF